These 24 T cell receptor beta chains were all obtained from the same sample, sequenced in a study of CD8+CD57+ T cells in acquired aplastic anemia. Genomic DNA acted as the template from which TCR beta VDJ combination and CDR3 sequence profiling were carried out. MiXCR was run by TCRdb on the reads, yielding one entry per CDR3 protein. Of approximately 200,000 distinct CDR3 sequences listed, less than 65% are singletons. Material: sorted CD4+, CD8+, or CD8+CD57+ T cells (not recorded which) from PBMCs. All receptors come from a human donor with severe aplastic anemia or a healthy control (not recorded which).

This clonotype was counted once. The chain links TRBV9 to TRBJ2-5; D is uncertain. Germline lookup yields CDR1 SGDLS and CDR2 YYNGEE. Deletions cut 0 bases from V and 2 bases from J, with 14 bases between. The CDR3 runs 16 residues. The CDR3 sequence: CASSVGGSLPQETQYF. CDR3 sequence (DNA): TGTGCCAGCAGCGTAGGGGGTAGCTTGCCACAAGAGACCCAGTACTTC.

The CDR3 DNA sequence: TGTGCCAGCAGGATATCAGGGGGGTACTATGGCTACACCTTC. Translating it yields CASRISGGYYGYTF. The genes are TRBV2 and TRBJ1-2; the match to TRBD1 covers 7 bases. CDR1 and CDR2 (germline): SNHLY, FYNNEI. The CDR3 covers 14 residues. V lost 6 bases, J lost 3 bases, and 7 bases stayed unmatched.

This chain joins TRBV9 and TRBJ2-3; TRBD2 agrees at 8 bases. The CDR3 consists of 18 residues. Germline values: CDR1 SGDLS, CDR2 YYNGEE. Losses at the gene ends were 0 bases for V and 2 bases for J; bases not matched to a gene: 11. The CDR3 spells CASSVEVRAGGDTDTQYF. The CDR3 DNA is TGTGCCAGCAGCGTAGAGGTCCGGGCGGGAGGAGACACAGATACGCAGTATTTT.

There are many counts of this clonotype. The V and J genes are TRBV6-1 and TRBJ2-7; D tentatively reads TRBD1 or TRBD2 (6 bases each). CDR1 MNHNS and CDR2 SASEGT come from the germline V gene. CDR3 size: 17 residues. Trimming shortened V by 2 bases and J by 3 bases, and 20 bases separated the two germline ends. DNA for the CDR3: TGTGCCAGCAGTGAATATATGGGAGGACAGTACGACTACGAGCAGTACTTC. As protein: CASSEYMGGQYDYEQYF.

The chain links TRBV25-1 to TRBJ1-2; D is ambiguous. The ends were cut back, 5 bases at V and 0 bases at J, with 22 bases in the middle. The germline gives CDR1 MGHDK, CDR2 SYGVNS. This CDR3 is 18 amino acids long. CDR3 sequence (DNA): TGTGCCAGCAGTTTCCTCGGACCAAAGATCACCTCTAACTATGGCTACACCTTC. Protein: CASSFLGPKITSNYGYTF.

This chain uses TRBV24-1 with TRBJ2-1; 7 bases line up with TRBD1. CDR3 size: 18 residues. Looked up from germline, CDR1 is KGHDR and CDR2 is SFDVKD. Trimming cost V 3 bases and J 4 bases; bases outside gene matches: 14. The CDR3 DNA reads as TGTGCCACCAGTGATACGCCCTCGTGGGGACAGACATACAATGAGCAGTTCTTC. Amino acid sequence: CATSDTPSWGQTYNEQFF.

This clonotype has more than one count but fewer than ten. The chain joins TRBV12-3 or TRBV12-4 to TRBJ2-7, with TRBD2 as a possible D gene (5 bases). This CDR3 contains 13 residues. Between the trimmed V and J ends, which lost 6 bases and 4 bases, there was a span of 13 bases. CDR3 DNA: TGTGCCAGCAGCTTGAGGAGGCCGTACGAGCAGTACTTC. Translated, it gives CASSLRRPYEQYF.

This sequence joins TRBV6-1 and TRBJ2-7, with 8 nucleotides matching TRBD1. The CDR3 is 16 amino acids. The ends lost 5 bases at V and 1 base at J; junction bases unmatched: 10. Germline loops: CDR1 MNHNS, CDR2 SASEGT. CDR3 region: CASSYTGTGRSYEQYF. CDR3 coding DNA: TGTGCCAGCAGTTACACCGGGACAGGCCGTTCCTACGAGCAGTACTTC.

The genes are TRBV29-1 and TRBJ2-7, with D perhaps TRBD1 (5 bases). Trimming removed 1 base at V and 0 bases at J, with 16 bases between. This CDR3 has 16 residues. Germline V gives CDR1 SQVTM, CDR2 ANQGSEA. CDR3 bases: TGCAGCGTTGAAGTCCCTGACAGTTCCAGCTCCTACGAGCAGTACTTC. Amino acid sequence: CSVEVPDSSSSYEQYF.

Comments on this clonotype: It may be a read error: a sequence one base away is much more abundant. The gene calls are TRBV28 and TRBJ1-2; D remains unclear. The CDR3 is made up of 12 amino acids. Germline V gene lookup returns CDR1 MDHEN and CDR2 SYDVKM. CDR3 loop: CASKEDTYGHTF. The CDR3 bases are TGTGCCAGCAAGGAGGATACCTATGGCCACACCTTC.

The CDR3 sequence: CASSDPGQTSTDTQYF. The CDR3 DNA sequence: TGTGCCAGCAGTGATCCGGGACAGACAAGCACAGATACGCAGTATTTT. V is TRBV2 and J is TRBJ2-3; 7 bases fit TRBD1. The V and J ends lost 3 bases and 0 bases, in that order; junction bases with no gene match: 6. The CDR3 contains 16 residues. CDR1 SNHLY and CDR2 FYNNEI come from the germline V gene.

The rearrangement links TRBV7-2 to TRBJ2-7, with 14 bases aligning to TRBD2. The CDR3 runs 16 residues. Germline CDR1 is SGHTA and CDR2 is FQGNSA. Unmatched junction bases numbered 5, after V lost 5 bases and J lost 2 bases. The CDR3 DNA reads as TGTGCCAGCAGCATCGGACTAGCGGGGGGCCCCTACGAGCAGTACTTC. Translating gives CASSIGLAGGPYEQYF.

This chain connects TRBV9 to TRBJ2-1; D ambiguous. V was trimmed by 0 bases and J by 1 base, leaving 20 bases between them. This CDR3 has 19 amino acids. Germline V gene data show CDR1 as SGDLS and CDR2 as YYNGEE. The CDR3 bases are TGTGCCAGCAGCGTAGTGTCATCCGGTCTACCTATATCCTACAATGAGCAGTTCTTC. This gives the protein CASSVVSSGLPISYNEQFF.

The genes are TRBV12-3 or TRBV12-4 and TRBJ1-2; tentatively, D is TRBD1 (6 bases). The CDR3 consists of 14 residues. Trimming took 5 bases from V and 8 from J, leaving 18 bases between them. CDR3: CASSLSRGQGGYTF. In DNA form, the CDR3 reads TGTGCCAGCAGTCTCTCCCGGGGGCAGGGAGGCTACACCTTC.

This rearrangement joins TRBV5-1 to TRBJ2-7, with 9 bases aligning to TRBD2. The CDR3 extends over 17 amino acids. V shed 0 bases, J shed 0 bases, and the junction held 7 bases outside the gene matches. Germline CDR1 and CDR2: SGHRS and YFSETQ. CDR3 DNA sequence: TGCGCCAGCAGCTTGGGCCGTGCGGGGGGGGGCTCCTACGAGCAGTACTTC. Its translation is CASSLGRAGGGSYEQYF.

The rearrangement joins TRBV25-1 to TRBJ1-6; D call uncertain. The germline CDR1 and CDR2 sequences are MGHDK and SYGVNS. The CDR3 is 13 residues long. Trimming pared 3 bases from V and 6 bases from J, leaving 6 bases between. The CDR3 DNA reads TGTGCCAGCAGTGACTTGAGTAATTCACCCCTCCACTTT. It encodes CASSDLSNSPLHF.

This clonotype was seen more than once but under ten times. The chain has TRBV25-1 and TRBJ1-2; possible D gene TRBD1, 5 bases. The CDR3 consists of 11 residues. CDR1 is MGHDK and CDR2 is SYGVNS in the germline V gene. Trimming removed 7 bases from V and 6 bases from J, with 9 bases in between. The CDR3, as DNA: TGTGCCAGCACCCAGGGTCATGGCTACACCTTC. As protein: CASTQGHGYTF.

This clonotype was counted once. The gene calls are TRBV7-2 and TRBJ2-3; maybe TRBD2 (6 bases). Deletions cut 5 bases from V and 8 bases from J, with 14 bases between. CDR1 SGHTA and CDR2 FQGNSA come from the germline V gene. The CDR3 loop spans 13 amino acids. CDR3: CASSRRVGGTQYF. CDR3 sequence (DNA): TGTGCCAGCAGCCGTAGGGTGGGAGGTACGCAGTATTTT.

The chain links TRBV29-1 to TRBJ2-7; D gene ambiguous. This CDR3 spans 11 amino acids. CDR1 and CDR2 (germline): SQVTM, ANQGSEA. V was shortened by 7 bases and J by 2 bases, with 9 bases between the two germline ends. The CDR3, as DNA: TGCAGCGCCTCCGGCCCCTACGAGCAGTACTTC. The encoded protein is CSASGPYEQYF.

This chain connects TRBV19 to TRBJ2-6, with no clear D. This CDR3 is 14 amino acids long. CDR1 is LNHDA and CDR2 is SQIVND in the germline V gene (reference sequence). V was shortened by 10 bases and J by 0 bases, with 10 bases between the two germline ends. The CDR3 reads CATKGFSGANVLTF. The CDR3 DNA is TGTGCCACTAAAGGATTCTCTGGGGCCAACGTCCTGACTTTC.

The genes are TRBV7-9 and TRBJ1-6; a weak D match, TRBD1 (6 bases). The CDR3 has 13 residues. Trimming removed 1 base at V and 9 bases at J, with 7 bases between. Germline assignment: CDR1 SEHNR and CDR2 FQNEAQ (reference sequence). CDR3 amino acids: CASSLGRGSPLHF. The CDR3 DNA is TGTGCCAGCAGCTTAGGCAGGGGTTCACCCCTCCACTTT.

The J gene is TRBJ2-1, the V gene TRBV5-6; D may be TRBD2 (6 bases). Trimming took off 6 bases at V and 6 bases at J, with 10 bases between the two ends. CDR1 and CDR2 (germline): SGHDT, YYEEEE. CDR3 size: 12 residues. CDR3 sequence reads: CASNLGGNEQFF. CDR3 DNA sequence: TGTGCCAGCAACCTCGGGGGCAATGAGCAGTTCTTC.

This chain joins TRBV7-2 and TRBJ2-7, with a tentative D call TRBD1 (6 bases). Germline V gene lookup returns CDR1 SGHTA and CDR2 FQGNSA. This CDR3 contains 13 residues. Trimming removed 5 bases from V and 3 bases from J, with 11 bases in between. The CDR3 protein is CASSPDSLYEQYF. CDR3 DNA: TGTGCCAGCAGCCCGGACAGCCTCTACGAGCAGTACTTC.

The J gene is TRBJ2-7, the V gene TRBV7-9, with D perhaps assigned TRBD1 or TRBD2 (6 bases each). From germline, CDR1 is SEHNR and CDR2 FQNEAQ (reference sequence). The CDR3 length is 16 residues. Trimming took off 0 bases at V and 3 bases at J, with 15 bases between the two ends. The CDR3 reads CASSLAVGGHGYEQYF. The CDR3 DNA reads TGTGCCAGCAGCTTAGCCGTAGGGGGGCATGGCTACGAGCAGTACTTC.